This T cell receptor beta chain was obtained from a study of blood T cell repertoires in COVID-19. Trimming at V came to 2 bases and at J to 3 bases, leaving 1 base not matched to a gene. Per germline, CDR1 LNHNV and CDR2 YYDKDF (reference sequence). The CDR3 has 15 residues. In this sample, this clone turned up once. In the original workflow: Estimated nucleated cell counts came from reference gene primer amplification. Assay used: immunoSEQ multiplex PCR; TCRdb lists only in-frame clones, some missing. V, J and clone size were drawn from that table, and D and trimming were deduced from the DNA. The sample has over 110,000 clones, 88% seen once.

The sample taken for sequencing was peripheral blood. The TCR originated in a human donor in a cohort sampled during active COVID-19. The rearrangement links TRBV15 to TRBJ2-1; the match to TRBD2 covers 10 bases. CDR3 residues: CATSRRTSGYNEQFF. The CDR3 DNA reads as TGTGCCACCAGCAGAAGGACTAGCGGCTACAATGAGCAGTTCTTC.